A single sample is the source of the 11 T cell receptor beta chains below, sequenced in a study of OX40 agonist ivuxolimab in advanced cancers. Data came from immunoSEQ multiplex PCR; TCRdb stores just in-frame clones and leaves some out. The sample contains about 77,000 clones, 85% to 90% of which appear only once. The sample in question was CD4+ or CD8+ T cells sorted from blood, obtained in a trial of the OX40 agonist ivuxolimab. Receptor source: an adult with an advanced solid tumor such as melanoma, head and neck, liver or kidney cancer.

This chain links TRBV27 with TRBJ2-7; the D gene is possibly TRBD1 (5 bases). CDR1 and CDR2 from the germline V gene are MNHEY and SMNVEV (reference sequence). The CDR3 runs to 12 residues. The V gene lost 6 bases and the J gene lost 3 bases, with 9 bases spanning the gap. The CDR3 is CASRRGNYEQYF. CDR3 nucleotides: TGTGCCAGCAGAAGGGGTAACTACGAGCAGTACTTC.

In nucleotides, the CDR3 is TGTGCCAGCAGCCCTACCGGGGGAGGCACCGGGGAGCTGTTTTTT. It encodes CASSPTGGGTGELFF. This chain connects TRBV9 to TRBJ2-2; D is possibly TRBD2 (6 bases). Trimming took 4 bases from V and 4 from J, leaving 14 bases between them. Germline V gene sequence: CDR1 SGDLS, CDR2 YYNGEE. The CDR3 covers 15 residues.

The V gene is TRBV28, the J gene TRBJ1-1; tentatively, D is TRBD1 (6 bases). The V end was cut by 5 bases, the J end by 4 bases, with 17 bases between. The CDR3 covers 15 residues. Germline values: CDR1 MDHEN, CDR2 SYDVKM. DNA of the CDR3: TGTGCCAGCAGTCCCAGCTGGGGGGCAAGCACTGAAGCTTTCTTT. Protein sequence: CASSPSWGASTEAFF.

The chain recombines TRBV19 with TRBJ1-4; D might be TRBD1 (6 bases). This CDR3 region has 15 residues. Germline V lookup: CDR1 LNHDA, CDR2 SQIVND (reference sequence). The V and J ends lost 3 bases and 9 bases respectively, with 17 bases between them. The CDR3 DNA reads TGTGCCAGTAGTATCGGACAGAGGATCGATAAAAAACTGTTTTTT. It is translated as CASSIGQRIDKKLFF.

The rearrangement links TRBV19 to TRBJ2-6; D not resolved. V lost 3 bases and J lost 11, with 14 bases in between. Germline V gene sequence: CDR1 LNHDA, CDR2 SQIVND (reference sequence). CDR3 length: 14 residues. The CDR3 loop reads CASSIKSDGHVLTF. The CDR3, as DNA: TGTGCCAGTAGTATTAAGTCAGACGGCCACGTCCTGACTTTC.

The rearrangement joins TRBV9 to TRBJ2-1; D possibly corresponds to TRBD2 (5 bases). Trimming shortened V by 0 bases and J by 2 bases, and 12 bases separated the two germline ends. The CDR3 contains 16 residues. Germline loops: CDR1 SGDLS, CDR2 YYNGEE. The DNA of the CDR3 is TGTGCCAGCAGCGTAGCGGGGAGCCCCGCCTACAATGAGCAGTTCTTC. Encoded protein: CASSVAGSPAYNEQFF.

The genes are TRBV5-4 and TRBJ2-2; no firm D call. The V gene lost 1 base and the J gene lost 10 bases, with 8 bases spanning the gap. The CDR3 is 12 amino acids. CDR1 and CDR2 (germline): SGHNT, YYREEE (reference sequence). The CDR3 region is CASSLRNEELFF. The CDR3 DNA reads as TGTGCCAGCAGCTTGCGAAACGAGGAGCTGTTTTTT.

The gene calls are TRBV2 and TRBJ1-1; TRBD1 might be the D (5 bases). V was cut by 5 bases and J by 4 bases, with 14 bases left in between. Germline CDR1 is SNHLY and CDR2 is FYNNEI. The CDR3 consists of 14 residues. The CDR3 coding sequence is TGTGCCAGCAGTTGGAACCCTGGGGGCACTGAAGCTTTCTTT. It yields the protein CASSWNPGGTEAFF.

This rearrangement joins TRBV14 to TRBJ2-7, with 8 bases aligning to TRBD1. V gave up 2 bases and J gave up 3 bases; unmatched junction bases: 12. Germline CDR1 and CDR2: SGHDN and FVKESK. This CDR3 is 17 amino acids long. The CDR3 nucleotides read TGTGCCAGCAGCCAATACGGCCGGGCAGGGGGCGACTACGAGCAGTACTTC. This sequence encodes CASSQYGRAGGDYEQYF.

This chain uses TRBV19 with TRBJ2-5; no firm D call. Germline V gene sequence: CDR1 LNHDA, CDR2 SQIVND (reference sequence). Trimming took off 5 bases at V and 4 bases at J, with 17 bases between the two ends. The CDR3 covers 15 residues. In DNA, the CDR3 is TGTGCCAGTAGTGCCCGGCTTACGCCGGCAGAGACCCAGTACTTC. Translating gives CASSARLTPAETQYF.

The chain recombines TRBV2 with TRBJ1-1; unclear D gene. Germline loops: CDR1 SNHLY, CDR2 FYNNEI. V lost 4 bases and J 3 bases, leaving 12 bases between the germline ends. The CDR3 consists of 14 residues. This CDR3 reads CASSGGLLDTEAFF. CDR3 DNA sequence: TGTGCCAGCAGTGGCGGGTTGCTGGACACTGAAGCTTTCTTT.